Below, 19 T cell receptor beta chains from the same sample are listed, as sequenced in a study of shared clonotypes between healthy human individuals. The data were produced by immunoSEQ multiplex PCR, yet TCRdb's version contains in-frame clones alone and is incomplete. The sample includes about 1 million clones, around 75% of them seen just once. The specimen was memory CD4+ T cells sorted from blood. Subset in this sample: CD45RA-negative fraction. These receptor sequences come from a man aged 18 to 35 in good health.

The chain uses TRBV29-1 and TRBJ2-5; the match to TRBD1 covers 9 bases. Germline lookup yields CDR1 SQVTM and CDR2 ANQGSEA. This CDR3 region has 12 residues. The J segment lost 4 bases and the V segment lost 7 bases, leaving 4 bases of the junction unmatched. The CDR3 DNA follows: TGCAGCGATAGACAGGGGGGAGAGACCCAGTACTTC. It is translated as CSDRQGGETQYF.

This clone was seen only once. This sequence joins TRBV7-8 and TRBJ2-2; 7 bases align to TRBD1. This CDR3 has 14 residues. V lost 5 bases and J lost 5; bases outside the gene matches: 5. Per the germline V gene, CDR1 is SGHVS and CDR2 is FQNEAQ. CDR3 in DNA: TGTGCCAGCAGCAAGGGGGCGCAAACCGGGGAGCTGTTTTTT. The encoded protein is CASSKGAQTGELFF.

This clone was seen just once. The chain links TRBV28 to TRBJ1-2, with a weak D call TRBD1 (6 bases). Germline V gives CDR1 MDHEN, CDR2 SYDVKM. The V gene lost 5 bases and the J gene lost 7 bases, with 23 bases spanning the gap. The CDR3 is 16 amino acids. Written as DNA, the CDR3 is TGTGCCAGCAGTGGGGGGGCCCCTTTGGTTGACGGTGGCTACACCTTC. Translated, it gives CASSGGAPLVDGGYTF.

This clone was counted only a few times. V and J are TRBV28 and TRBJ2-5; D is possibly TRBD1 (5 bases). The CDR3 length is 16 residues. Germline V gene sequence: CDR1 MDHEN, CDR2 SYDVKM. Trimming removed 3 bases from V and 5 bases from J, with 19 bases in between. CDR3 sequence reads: CASSLAGARVVETQYF. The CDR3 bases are TGTGCCAGCAGTTTGGCTGGAGCCAGGGTGGTTGAGACCCAGTACTTC.

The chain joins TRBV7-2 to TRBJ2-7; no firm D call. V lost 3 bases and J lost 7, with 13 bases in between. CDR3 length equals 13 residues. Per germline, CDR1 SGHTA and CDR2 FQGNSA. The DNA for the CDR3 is TGTGCCAGCAGCTTCCCCGGGCTGCGGGAGCAGTACTTC. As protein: CASSFPGLREQYF.

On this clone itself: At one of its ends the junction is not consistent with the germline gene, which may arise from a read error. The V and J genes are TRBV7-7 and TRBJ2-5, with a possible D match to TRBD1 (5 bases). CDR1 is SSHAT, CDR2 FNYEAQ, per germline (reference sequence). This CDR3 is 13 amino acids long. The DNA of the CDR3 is TGTGCTAGCAGCCCCGGACATTGGGAGACCCAGTACTTC. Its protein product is CASSPGHWETQYF.

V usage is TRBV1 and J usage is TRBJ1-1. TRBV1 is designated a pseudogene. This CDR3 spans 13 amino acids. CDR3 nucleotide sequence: TGCACCAGCAGCCAAGAAAAGAACTCTGAAGCTTTCTTT. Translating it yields CTSSQEKNSEAFF.

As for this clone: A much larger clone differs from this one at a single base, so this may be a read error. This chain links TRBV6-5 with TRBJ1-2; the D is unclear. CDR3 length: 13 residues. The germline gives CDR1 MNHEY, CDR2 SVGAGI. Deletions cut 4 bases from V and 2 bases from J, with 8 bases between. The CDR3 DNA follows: TGTGCCAGCAGTTGGACGGGGAACTATGGCTACACCTTC. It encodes CASSWTGNYGYTF.

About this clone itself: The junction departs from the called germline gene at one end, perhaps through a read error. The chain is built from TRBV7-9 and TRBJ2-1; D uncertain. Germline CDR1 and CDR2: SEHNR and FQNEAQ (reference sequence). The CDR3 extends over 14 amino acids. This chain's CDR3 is CASSFFPSSNEQFF. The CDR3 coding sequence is TGTGCCAGCAGCTTCTTCCCCTCCTCCAATGAGCAGTTCTTC.

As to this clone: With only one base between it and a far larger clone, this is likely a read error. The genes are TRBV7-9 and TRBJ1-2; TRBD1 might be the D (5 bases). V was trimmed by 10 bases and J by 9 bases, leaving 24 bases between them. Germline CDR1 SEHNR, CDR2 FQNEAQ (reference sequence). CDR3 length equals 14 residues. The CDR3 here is CATELQRTGGSYTF. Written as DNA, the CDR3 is TGTGCCACCGAGCTTCAGAGAACGGGGGGAAGCTACACCTTC.

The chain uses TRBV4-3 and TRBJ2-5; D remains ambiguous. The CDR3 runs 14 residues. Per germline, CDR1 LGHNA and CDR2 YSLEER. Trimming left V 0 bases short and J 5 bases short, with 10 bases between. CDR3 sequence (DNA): TGCGCCAGCAGCCAAGATGGCAGATGGGAGACCCAGTACTTC. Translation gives CASSQDGRWETQYF.

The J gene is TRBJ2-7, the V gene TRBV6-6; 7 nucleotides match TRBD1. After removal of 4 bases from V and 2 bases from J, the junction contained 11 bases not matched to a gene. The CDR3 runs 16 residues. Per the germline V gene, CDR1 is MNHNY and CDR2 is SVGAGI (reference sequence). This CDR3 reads CASSWTRQGFPYEQYF. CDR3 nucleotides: TGTGCCAGCAGTTGGACCCGACAGGGATTCCCCTACGAGCAGTACTTC.

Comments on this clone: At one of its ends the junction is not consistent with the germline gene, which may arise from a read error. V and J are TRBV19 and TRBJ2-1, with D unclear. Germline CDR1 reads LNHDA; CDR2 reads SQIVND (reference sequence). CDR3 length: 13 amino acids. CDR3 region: CASSPPEAVRQVF. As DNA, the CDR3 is TGTGCCAGTAGCCCACCCGAGGCCGTCCGGCAGGTCTTC.

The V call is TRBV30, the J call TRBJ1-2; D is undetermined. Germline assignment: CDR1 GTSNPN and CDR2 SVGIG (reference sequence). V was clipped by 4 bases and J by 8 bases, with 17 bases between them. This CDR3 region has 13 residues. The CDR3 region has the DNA TGTGCCTGGACCCGGGCAGTCACGGGGGGCTACACCTTC. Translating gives CAWTRAVTGGYTF.

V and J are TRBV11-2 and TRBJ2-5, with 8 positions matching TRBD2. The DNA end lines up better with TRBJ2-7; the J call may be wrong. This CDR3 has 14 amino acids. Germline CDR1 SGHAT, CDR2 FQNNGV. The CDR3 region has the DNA TGTGCCAGCAGCTTCGGGAGGGACTCCTACGAGCAGTACTTC. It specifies CASSFGRDSYEQYF.

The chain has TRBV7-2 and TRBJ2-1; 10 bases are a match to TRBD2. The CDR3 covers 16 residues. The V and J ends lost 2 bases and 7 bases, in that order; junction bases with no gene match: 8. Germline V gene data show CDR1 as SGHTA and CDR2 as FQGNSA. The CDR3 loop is CASSLLAGESGNEQFF. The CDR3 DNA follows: TGTGCCAGCAGCTTACTAGCGGGGGAATCCGGGAATGAGCAGTTCTTC.

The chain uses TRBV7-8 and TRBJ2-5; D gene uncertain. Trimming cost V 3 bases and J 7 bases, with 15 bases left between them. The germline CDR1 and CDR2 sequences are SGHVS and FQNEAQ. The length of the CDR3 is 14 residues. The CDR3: CASSFRTEPRTQYF. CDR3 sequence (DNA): TGTGCCAGCAGCTTCCGGACGGAGCCACGGACCCAGTACTTC.

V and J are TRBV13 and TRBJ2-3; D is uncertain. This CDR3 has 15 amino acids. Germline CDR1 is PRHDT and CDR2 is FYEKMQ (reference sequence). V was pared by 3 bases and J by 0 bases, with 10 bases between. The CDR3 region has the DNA TGTGCCAGCAGCTTGTTCACCATCAGCACAGATACGCAGTATTTT. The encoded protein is CASSLFTISTDTQYF.

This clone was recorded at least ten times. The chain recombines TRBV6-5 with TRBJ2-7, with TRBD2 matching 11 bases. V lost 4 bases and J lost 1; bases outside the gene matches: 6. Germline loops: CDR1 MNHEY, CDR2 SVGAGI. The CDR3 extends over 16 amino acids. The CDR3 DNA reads TGTGCCAGCAGTTCGGGACTAGCGGAAGCATCCTACGAGCAGTACTTC. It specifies CASSSGLAEASYEQYF.